These 7 T cell receptor beta chains came from one sample sequenced in a study of vaccination effects on CD4 cells after COVID-19 (dated by TCRdb to 2022 to 2024). For these TCRs, the target antigens are not known. In the ViraFEST assay, PBMC were stimulated with viral peptide pools, and TCR sequencing was then used to find antigen-specific CD4+ T cell clonotypes based on their expansion. After around 11 days of culture, CD4+ T cells were isolated with the EasySep CD4+ T cell isolation kit. None of the healthy vaccine recipients had a prior SARS-CoV-2 infection, which was confirmed by nucleocapsid antibody tests that came back negative both before and after vaccination. The library was produced with the immunoSEQ multiplex PCR assay. This immuneACCESS table, as held by TCRdb, lists in-frame sequences with V and J called but not all clones. Of the missing ones, under half trace to an unresolved V gene in checked studies; the others have no known cause. The sample includes around 66,000 clones, with roughly 75% observed a single time. 3.7% of the sample rests with the top ten.

The sequenced sample was CD4+ T cells from PBMCs cultured with HCoV-OC43 spike peptides, obtained before COVID-19 vaccination. In light of the paper, this sample's cell subset or site label describes: HCoV-OC43 spike overlapping peptide pool stimulation. These TCRs come from a human donor who received a COVID-19 vaccine.

V and J are TRBV20-1 and TRBJ1-3; D not certain. Trimming left V 3 bases short and J 4 bases short, with 13 bases between. The germline V gene encodes CDR1 DFQATT and CDR2 SNEGSKA (reference sequence). This CDR3 comprises 14 residues. CDR3 coding DNA: TGCAGTGCTAGTCGGAGTTTAGTGGGAAACACCATATATTTT. Its protein product is CSASRSLVGNTIYF.

This clone occurred a few times. This chain uses TRBV3-1 (or the pseudogene TRBV3-2) with TRBJ1-2, with 8 bases identical to TRBD1. Germline CDR1 LGHDT, CDR2 YNNKEL (reference sequence). V dropped 2 bases and J dropped 6; count of bases not matched to a gene: 2. CDR3 size: 13 residues. CDR3 in DNA: TGTGCCAGCAGCCAATTACAGGGGGATGGCTACACCTTC. The encoded protein is CASSQLQGDGYTF.

The table lists this clone with a count of one. CDR3 region: CASSTHHPGGSGNTIYF. CDR3 nucleotides: TGTGCCAGCAGCACCCACCATCCCGGGGGTTCTGGAAACACCATATATTTT. The V and J genes are TRBV9 and TRBJ1-3, with D tentatively TRBD1 (5 bases). V was trimmed by 4 bases and J by 1 base, leaving 18 bases between them. There are 17 residues in the CDR3. The germline gives CDR1 SGDLS, CDR2 YYNGEE.

The rearrangement joins TRBV7-3 to TRBJ2-1; D uncertain. The CDR3 sequence is 15 residues long. CDR1 and CDR2 from the germline V gene are SGHTA and FQGTGA. Between the trimmed V and J ends, which lost 5 bases and 1 base, there was a span of 12 bases. CDR3 sequence: CASSPQGRSYNEQFF. DNA of the CDR3: TGTGCCAGCAGCCCGCAAGGAAGGTCCTACAATGAGCAGTTCTTC.

This clone was seen a handful of times. The chain carries TRBV6-5 and TRBJ2-6; perhaps TRBD1 as D (5 bases). The V end lost 4 bases, the J end lost 4 bases, and 8 bases lay between the germline ends. Germline assignment: CDR1 MNHEY and CDR2 SVGAGI. The CDR3 contains 14 residues. In DNA form, the CDR3 reads TGTGCCAGCAGTTCTCGACAGGGGGCCAACGTCCTGACTTTC. Encoded protein: CASSSRQGANVLTF.

The rearrangement links TRBV6-1 to TRBJ2-1; 13 nucleotides match TRBD2. This CDR3 is built from 18 residues. Germline V CDR1 and CDR2: MNHNS, SASEGT. The V and J ends lost 4 bases and 8 bases, in that order; junction bases with no gene match: 14. The CDR3 loop is CASSGGPLAGGPRHEQFF. In DNA form, the CDR3 reads TGTGCCAGCAGTGGGGGGCCACTAGCGGGGGGGCCCAGGCATGAGCAGTTCTTC.

The chain carries TRBV5-1 and TRBJ1-1; TRBD1 aligns across 7 bases. This CDR3 is built from 14 residues. CDR1 is SGHRS, CDR2 YFSETQ, per germline. V shed 2 bases, J shed 4 bases, and the junction held 5 bases outside the gene matches. The CDR3 bases are TGCGCCAGCAGCTTTGGAGGGGGCGGCACTGAAGCTTTCTTT. It translates to CASSFGGGGTEAFF.